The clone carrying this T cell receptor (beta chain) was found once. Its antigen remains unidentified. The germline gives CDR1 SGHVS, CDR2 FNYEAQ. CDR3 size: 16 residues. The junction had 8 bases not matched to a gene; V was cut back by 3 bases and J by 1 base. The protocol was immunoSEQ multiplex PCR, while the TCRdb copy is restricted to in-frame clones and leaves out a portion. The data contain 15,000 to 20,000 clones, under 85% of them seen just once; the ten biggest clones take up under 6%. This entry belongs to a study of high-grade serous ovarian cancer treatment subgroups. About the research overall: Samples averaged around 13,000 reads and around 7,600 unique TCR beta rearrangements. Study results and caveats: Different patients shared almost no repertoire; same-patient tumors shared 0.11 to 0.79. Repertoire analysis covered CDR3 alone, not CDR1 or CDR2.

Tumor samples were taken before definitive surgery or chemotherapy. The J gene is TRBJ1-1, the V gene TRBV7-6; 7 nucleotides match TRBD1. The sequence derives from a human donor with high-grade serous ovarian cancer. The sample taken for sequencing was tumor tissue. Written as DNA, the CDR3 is TGTGCCAGCAGCTTGTTAGTCTCAGGGGGGAACACTGAAGCTTTCTTT. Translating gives CASSLLVSGGNTEAFF.